This T cell receptor (beta chain) was captured in a study of blood T cells in healthy people across ages. Using a J-beta primer mix together with a sample-barcoded 5' primer, a second PCR was run for roughly 6 to 12 cycles. Using its own MiXCR run on the 5' RACE reads, TCRdb lists one record per CDR3 protein. This repertoire shows 1.4 million or so distinct CDR3 sequences, approximately 42% found once; its top ten account for less than 5%. Of note for this clonotype: Its antigen is unknown.

The authors isolated at least 6 million PBMCs per sample. CDR1 and CDR2 from the germline V gene are SGHDN and FVKESK. The V gene lost 1 base and the J gene lost 5 bases, with 14 bases spanning the gap. There are 15 residues in the CDR3. Study-wide results and limits: Older age went with lower TCR beta diversity per million T cells, in a roughly linear way.

This chain connects TRBV14 to TRBJ1-1; D may be TRBD1 (5 bases). Material: blood. The clonotype comes from a woman between 18 and 29 years old in good health. The CDR3, as DNA: TGTGCCAGCAGCCAAGTTTGGGCAGGGCGGACTGAAGCTTTCTTT. Translating it yields CASSQVWAGRTEAFF.